This T cell receptor beta chain was documented in a study of blood T cell repertoires in COVID-19. Only a few counts were recorded for this clone. Other nucleotide sequences from this sample produce the same CDR3. The authors' processing: Amplification from reference gene primers served as the basis for estimated nucleated cell counts. TCRdb's table, derived via immunoSEQ multiplex PCR, lists solely in-frame clones and lacks some. V and J calls plus clone size are reproduced from that table; the DNA served to infer D and trimming. This sample yields about 390,000 clones, of which more than 75% are seen a single time; approximately 9.3% belongs to the top ten. The CDR3 contains 14 residues. From germline, CDR1 is MNHEY and CDR2 SVGAGI. Trimming took 5 bases from V and 4 from J; bases not matched to a gene: 6.

The receptor comes from a woman between 45 and 65 years old who had recovered from COVID-19. This chain connects TRBV6-5 to TRBJ2-3, with 7 bases matching TRBD2. The sample taken for sequencing was PBMCs or T cells enriched from blood (not recorded which). The CDR3 DNA reads TGTGCCAGCAGTCGGACTAGTACTTCAGATACGCAGTATTTT. It yields the protein CASSRTSTSDTQYF.